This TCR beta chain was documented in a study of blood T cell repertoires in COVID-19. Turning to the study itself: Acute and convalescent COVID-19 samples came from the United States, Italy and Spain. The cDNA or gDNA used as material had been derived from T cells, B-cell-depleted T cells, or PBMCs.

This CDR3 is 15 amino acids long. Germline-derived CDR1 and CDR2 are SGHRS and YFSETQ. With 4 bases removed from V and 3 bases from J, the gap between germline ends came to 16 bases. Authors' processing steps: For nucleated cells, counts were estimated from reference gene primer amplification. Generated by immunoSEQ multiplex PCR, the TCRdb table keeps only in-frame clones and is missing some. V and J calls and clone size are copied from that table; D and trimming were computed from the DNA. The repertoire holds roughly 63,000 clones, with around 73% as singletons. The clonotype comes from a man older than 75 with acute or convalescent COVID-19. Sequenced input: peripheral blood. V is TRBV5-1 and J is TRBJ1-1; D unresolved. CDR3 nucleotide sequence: TGCGCCAGCAGCCCGGGGTTGGGGATGGACACTGAAGCTTTCTTT. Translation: CASSPGLGMDTEAFF.